This TCR beta chain came from a study of T cell responses to AZD1222 COVID-19 vaccine (dated by TCRdb to about 2021). For the study in its entirety: AZD1222 recipients with second doses at about 4 weeks or about 12 weeks were pooled, because spike-specific TCR depth and breadth did not differ between schedules. Trial participants were enrolled by age into subgroups of 18-55, 56-69 and 70-plus years, and about 150, 27 and 61 TCR-sequenced participants, respectively, were included in these subgroups. A total of 233 trial participants underwent TCR sequencing, of whom 207 received two doses of AZD1222 and about 25 received two doses of the MenACWY control vaccine.

Remarks on this clone: The antigen this receptor binds is unknown. No base quality values were provided; no much bigger clone lies one nucleotide off.

The CDR3 regions of human TCRbeta chains were analyzed by immunosequencing. Under the source paper's analysis protocol: Repertoire TCRs were checked for matches against a reference library of SARS-CoV-2-specific TCRs that had been generated using the MIRA antigen-specificity platform. Breadth was defined as the fraction of unique TCRs that were SARS-CoV-2-associated. Depth was defined as the fraction of total T cells that were SARS-CoV-2-associated. Using the MIRA data, every spike-specific TCR was mapped to the spike region that the TCR reacted to and assigned to either a CD4 or a CD8 class. Log10-transformed breadth and depth values were compared by one-way ANOVA with Sidak's multiple comparisons tests. This immuneACCESS table, as held by TCRdb, lists in-frame sequences with V and J called but not all clones. Of the missing ones, under half trace to an unresolved V gene in checked studies; the others have no known cause. From that table come the V and J calls and clone size; the DNA was used to work out D and trimming. Within this sample are about 120,000 clones, with approximately 88% of them counted one time only. Approximately 6% of the sample rests with the top ten.

Points the paper makes about the study in general: Because no day 14 peak-response samples were available, the repertoires could be characterized only after the peak T cell response. Only five to seven AZD1222 recipients were SARS-CoV-2 seropositive at baseline, limiting conclusions about previously exposed vaccinees. After two AZD1222 doses, both the breadth and the depth of spike-specific TCRs were significantly higher than at day 0 and than in MenACWY recipients. Vaccine-associated CD4 TCRs spanned the whole spike protein, with dominant responses in regions 160-218 and 743-854. In the small 56-69-year group, the increase in depth fell short of significance, most likely because of low power. Reportedly, almost half of the unique spike-specific TCRs recognized epitopes lying outside the regions that are mutated in the B.1.351 and B.1.1.7 variants. Most participants were white British and females outnumbered males, and the authors suggested that clonal diversity may have been underestimated.

Read against the paper, the sample's time point label means: baseline before first vaccination. Vaccinee samples were obtained from the UK trials COV001 and COV002, which included a single-blind randomized controlled phase 2/3 trial of AZD1222 (ChAdOx1 nCoV-19) in healthy adults. For TCRbeta chain sequencing, PBMC samples were collected from trial participants at day 0 and at day 28 after the second dose. The CDR3 holds 15 amino acids from the cysteine to the phenylalanine. CDR3 DNA is the only sequence kept; it has 45 bases, read in frame from the first base. V is cut back by 2 bases and J by 1 base, with 1 base in the junction unmatched. Via the germline V gene, CDR1 is MNHEY and CDR2 SVGAGI.

This clonotype was obtained from an adult in good health. Recombination connected TRBV6-5 to TRBJ1-5, and 8 bases in between align with TRBD1. Sequencing used peripheral blood, obtained on day 0 of AZD1222 vaccination. Here is the DNA: TGTGCCAGCAGTTACGGACAGGGCAGCAATCAGCCCCAGCATTTT. The translation is CASSYGQGSNQPQHF.